This T cell receptor (beta chain) is drawn from a study of T cells in Graves' hyperthyroidism and ophthalmopathy. Researchers amplified the TCR beta CDR3 regions from RNA transcripts. When the TCR CDR3 underwent first-round RT-PCR, the HTBI primer set was used. TCRdb fed the multiplex PCR reads into MiXCR, producing one record per CDR3 protein. The sample shows hundreds of thousands of distinct CDR3 sequences, roughly 13% of them seen only once. Germline CDR1 is MNHNS and CDR2 is SASEGT. This CDR3 has 14 residues. Trimming cost V 0 bases and J 6 bases, with 10 bases left between them. This clonotype came up many times.

Sequenced sample: blood. V usage is TRBV6-1 and J usage is TRBJ2-3, with D unresolved. The TCR was taken from a woman in her late teens or twenties with Graves' hyperthyroidism. The CDR3 protein is CASSEAQSLDTQYF. The CDR3 region has the DNA TGTGCCAGCAGTGAAGCGCAATCCTTGGATACGCAGTATTTT.